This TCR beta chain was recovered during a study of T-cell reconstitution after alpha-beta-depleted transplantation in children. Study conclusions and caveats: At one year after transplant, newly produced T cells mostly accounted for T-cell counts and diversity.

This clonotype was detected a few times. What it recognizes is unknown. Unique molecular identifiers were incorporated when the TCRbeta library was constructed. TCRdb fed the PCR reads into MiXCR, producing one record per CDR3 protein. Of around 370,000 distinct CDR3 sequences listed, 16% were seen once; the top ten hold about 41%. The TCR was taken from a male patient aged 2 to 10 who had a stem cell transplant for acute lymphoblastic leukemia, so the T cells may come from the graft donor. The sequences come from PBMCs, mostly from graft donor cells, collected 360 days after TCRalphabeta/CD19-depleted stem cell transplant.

CDR3 DNA: TGTGCCAGCAGCTTAGCCCTAGCGGGAGCCCAGTTCTTC. This translates into CASSLALAGAQFF. The V call is TRBV7-6, the J call TRBJ2-1; 10 nucleotides line up with TRBD2. This CDR3 has 13 amino acids. Per the germline V gene, CDR1 is SGHVS and CDR2 is FNYEAQ. V lost 0 bases, J lost 13 bases, and 3 bases stayed unmatched. Full variable domain (missing parts from reference TRBV7-6 and TRBJ2-1): GAGVSQSPRYKVTKRGQDVALRCDPISGHVSLYWYRQALGQGPEFLTYFNYEAQQDKSGLPNDRFSAERPEGSISTLTIQRTEQRDSAMYRCASSLALAGAQFFGPGTRLTVL.